The clone carrying this TCR beta chain has a handful of counts. Its antigen is undetermined. MiXCR, applied by TCRdb to the reads, yields one record per CDR3 protein. The table records around 530,000 distinct CDR3 sequences, around a quarter of them present only once. From germline, CDR1 is DFQATT and CDR2 SNEGSKA (reference sequence). V was cut by 7 bases and J by 5 bases, with 26 bases left in between. The CDR3 consists of 16 residues. The data belong to a study of T cell repertoires in cytomegalovirus infection. Study-level information: A matching HLA type, together with CMV infection, was signaled by public TCR beta signatures.

General study results and limits: Identification of carriers of CMV plus the relevant HLA was performed using cumulative public TCR beta family frequency. What dominated the ex vivo response were HLA-C-restricted CMV-specific TCR beta clonotypes.

The receptor comes from a human donor in good health (CMV status not recorded). Some clones in this sample may be carry-over from other donors' samples. This chain connects TRBV20-1 to TRBJ1-1; D gene uncertain. Sequenced: PBMCs. The CDR3 here is CSVLDLAGSSNTEAFF. The CDR3 nucleotides read TGCAGTGTTTTAGATTTGGCAGGTTCATCGAATACTGAAGCTTTCTTT.